The 10 T cell receptor beta chains presented below share a single source sample, sequenced in a study of blood T cell repertoires in COVID-19. Assay: immunoSEQ multiplex PCR; the TCRdb copy retains only in-frame clones and omits some. The sample holds 35,000 to 45,000 clones, more than 75% seen once. Input material: peripheral blood. The receptors were gathered from a man in his sixties or seventies with active or convalescent COVID-19.

This chain connects TRBV5-1 to TRBJ1-3; weak D call: TRBD1 (5 bases). The V end was cut by 0 bases, the J end by 2 bases, with 6 bases between. The CDR3 is 14 amino acids. Germline lookup yields CDR1 SGHRS and CDR2 YFSETQ. The CDR3 reads CASSLGQTGNTIYF. The CDR3 DNA reads TGCGCCAGCAGCTTGGGACAGACTGGAAACACCATATATTTT.

This rearrangement joins TRBV12-3 or TRBV12-4 to TRBJ1-1; D is unresolved. The CDR3 runs to 13 residues. Trimming took 3 bases from V and 5 from J, leaving 10 bases between them. The CDR3 nucleotides are TGTGCCAGCAGTTTTCTGGCAGATACTGAAGCTTTCTTT. This gives the protein CASSFLADTEAFF.

A few counts support this clone. The chain couples TRBV6-4 to TRBJ2-5; D not resolved. Trimming took 2 bases from V and 6 from J, leaving 7 bases between them. CDR1 and CDR2 from the germline V gene are MRHNA and SNTAGT. The CDR3 runs to 12 residues. Here the CDR3 DNA reads TGTGCCAGCAGTGACAGGAGTAAGACCCAGTACTTC. Residues: CASSDRSKTQYF.

V usage is TRBV3-1 (or the pseudogene TRBV3-2) and J usage is TRBJ1-2; 8 bases fit TRBD1. The germline V gene encodes CDR1 LGHDT and CDR2 YNNKEL (reference sequence). Germline trimming cut 6 bases from V and 4 bases from J; bases unmatched to any gene: 13. The CDR3 runs 16 residues. CDR3 in amino acids: CASSRTGTEESYGYTF. CDR3 nucleotide sequence: TGTGCCAGCAGTCGGACAGGGACGGAGGAAAGCTATGGCTACACCTTC.

The chain is built from TRBV11-2 and TRBJ2-3, with D unclear. The CDR3 runs 13 residues. Germline V gives CDR1 SGHAT, CDR2 FQNNGV. Trimming removed 3 bases from V and 1 base from J, with 5 bases in between. In DNA, the CDR3 is TGTGCCAGCAGCTTCACTGGCACAGATACGCAGTATTTT. It specifies CASSFTGTDTQYF.

The V call is TRBV12-3 or TRBV12-4, the J call TRBJ1-2, with D unclear. Trimming took off 4 bases at V and 8 bases at J, with 14 bases between the two ends. This CDR3 contains 13 residues. In DNA, the CDR3 is TGTGCCAGCAGTTCCACCGAGAGAAGCGGCTACACCTTC. As protein: CASSSTERSGYTF.

V usage is TRBV6-4 and J usage is TRBJ1-1; perhaps TRBD1 as D (6 bases). Germline loops: CDR1 MRHNA, CDR2 SNTAGT. The CDR3 is 13 residues long. V was cut by 6 bases and J by 2 bases, with 10 bases left in between. The CDR3 DNA is TGTGCCAGCAGCTCACAGGGTAACACTGAAGCTTTCTTT. It encodes CASSSQGNTEAFF.

J is TRBJ2-6 and V is TRBV13; 7 bases align to TRBD2. With 6 bases clipped from V and 3 bases from J, the junction kept 11 bases outside the gene matches. This CDR3 is built from 17 residues. The V gene's germline CDR1 is PRHDT and CDR2 FYEKMQ (reference sequence). The CDR3 is CASRPTGGPGGANVLTF. The DNA of the CDR3 is TGTGCCAGCAGGCCTACGGGAGGACCGGGTGGGGCCAACGTCCTGACTTTC.

The rearrangement links TRBV5-1 to TRBJ2-1; a possible D gene is TRBD1 (5 bases). The germline V and J ends were trimmed by 4 bases and 8 bases, with 16 bases remaining between them. Germline CDR1 is SGHRS and CDR2 is YFSETQ. This CDR3 has 14 amino acids. CDR3 region: CASSPPRVEDEQFF. CDR3 nucleotide sequence: TGCGCCAGCAGCCCGCCCAGGGTAGAGGATGAGCAGTTCTTC.

The gene calls are TRBV28 and TRBJ2-7, with D possibly TRBD1 on 5 matching bases. This CDR3 is built from 11 residues. Trimming took 4 bases from V and 12 from J, leaving 13 bases between them. CDR1 and CDR2 (germline): MDHEN, SYDVKM. CDR3 in DNA: TGTGCCAGCAGTTCCCAGGGCGCAGTGTACTTC. It encodes CASSSQGAVYF. Complete variable domain (other parts from reference TRBV28 and TRBJ2-7): DVKVTQSSRYLVKRTGEKVFLECVQDMDHENMFWYRQDPGLGLRLIYFSYDVKMKEKGDIPEGYSVSREKKERFSLILESASTNQTSMYLCASSSQGAVYFGPGTRLTVT.